These 13 T cell receptor beta chains came from one sample sequenced in a study of blood T cell repertoires in COVID-19. Only in-frame clones appear in the TCRdb table, and some are missing; sequencing was by immunoSEQ multiplex PCR. Among 130,000 or so clones listed, 70% to 85% were seen once. The sequencing sample was made of peripheral blood. The receptor source for this set is a woman aged 60-75 years with acute or convalescent COVID-19.

The chain is built from TRBV19 and TRBJ1-2; 7 positions match TRBD1. CDR3 length equals 14 residues. The trim removed 5 bases at V and 3 bases at J, leaving 6 bases unmatched. Germline V lookup: CDR1 LNHDA, CDR2 SQIVND (reference sequence). DNA for the CDR3: TGTGCCAGTAGTCAGGGGGAGCTGGACTATGGCTACACCTTC. Amino acid sequence: CASSQGELDYGYTF.

The chain has TRBV5-1 and TRBJ1-2, with 7 bases identical to TRBD1. The CDR3 has 12 residues. V lost 4 bases to trimming and J lost 4 bases; unmatched junction nucleotides: 1. Germline CDR1 and CDR2: SGHRS and YFSETQ. The CDR3 here is CASSRDSYGYTF. Here the CDR3 DNA reads TGCGCCAGCAGCAGGGACAGCTATGGCTACACCTTC.

V gene TRBV4-2 combines with J gene TRBJ1-2; D may be TRBD1 (6 bases). CDR3 length: 15 amino acids. Germline assignment: CDR1 LGHNA and CDR2 YNFKEQ. The V gene lost 4 bases and the J gene lost 0 bases, with 12 bases spanning the gap. The CDR3 here is CASSPGEGANYGYTF. The CDR3 coding sequence is TGTGCCAGCAGCCCCGGAGAGGGGGCTAACTATGGCTACACCTTC.

The CDR3 protein is CASSLGGRSYEQYV. The CDR3 region has the DNA TGTGCCAGCAGCTTAGGCGGGAGAAGCTACGAGCAGTACGTC. The gene calls are TRBV13 and TRBJ2-7, with D tentatively TRBD2 (6 bases). Germline CDR1 reads PRHDT; CDR2 reads FYEKMQ (reference sequence). This CDR3 is 14 amino acids long. Trimming removed 0 bases from V and 3 bases from J, with 9 bases in between.

The rearrangement links TRBV3-1 (or the pseudogene TRBV3-2) to TRBJ1-2, with 8 nucleotides matching TRBD1. Losses at the gene ends were 5 bases for V and 5 bases for J; bases not matched to a gene: 7. In germline, CDR1 is LGHDT, CDR2 YNNKEL (reference sequence). The CDR3 consists of 14 residues. Here the CDR3 reads CASSAQGAGYGYTF. In DNA form, the CDR3 reads TGTGCCAGCAGCGCCCAGGGGGCTGGGTATGGCTACACCTTC.

The chain is built from TRBV5-1 and TRBJ1-5; D not resolved. This CDR3 has 13 residues. Germline V gene lookup returns CDR1 SGHRS and CDR2 YFSETQ. Trimming removed 4 bases from V and 7 bases from J, with 12 bases in between. The CDR3 sequence: CASSLLVGQPQHF. Here the CDR3 DNA reads TGCGCCAGCAGCCTCCTAGTCGGACAGCCCCAGCATTTT.

The chain is built from TRBV18 and TRBJ2-2; perhaps TRBD1 as D (5 bases). The germline V gene encodes CDR1 KGHSH and CDR2 LQKENI. The CDR3 has 17 amino acids. V shed 6 bases and J shed 7 bases, with 24 bases lying between them. The CDR3 nucleotides are TGTGCCAGCTCTGATTTCAGATGGGGCTTCGCCGGCGGGGAGCTGTTTTTT. Residues: CASSDFRWGFAGGELFF.

CDR3 DNA sequence: TGTGCCAGCAGCTTAGTGGGACAGGGATATACGCAGTATTTT. Translation gives CASSLVGQGYTQYF. The chain has TRBV7-2 and TRBJ2-3; 9 bases match TRBD1. There are 14 residues in the CDR3. With V trimmed by 1 base and J by 7 bases, 3 bases remained unmatched. Germline-derived CDR1 and CDR2 are SGHTA and FQGNSA.

The genes are TRBV6-5 and TRBJ1-1; D gene ambiguous. Germline assignment: CDR1 MNHEY and CDR2 SVGAGI. The CDR3 has 11 amino acids. Deletions cut 6 bases from V and 8 bases from J, with 10 bases between. Here the CDR3 DNA reads TGTGCCAGCAGCTGGGGAGGGGAAGCTTTCTTT. Protein sequence: CASSWGGEAFF.

In its sample, this clone was seen a few times. The chain employs TRBV29-1 and TRBJ2-7; no reliable D call. The CDR3 is 11 residues long. Germline CDR1 SQVTM, CDR2 ANQGSEA. With 3 bases removed from V and 0 bases from J, the gap between germline ends came to 3 bases. CDR3 bases: TGCAGCGTTGAGAGCTCCTACGAGCAGTACTTC. Amino acids: CSVESSYEQYF.

This clone was observed a single time. The gene calls are TRBV5-8 and TRBJ1-2, with 8 bases matching TRBD1. The CDR3 contains 13 residues. The V and J ends lost 4 bases and 5 bases, in that order; junction bases with no gene match: 4. Germline CDR1 reads SGHTS; CDR2 reads YDEGEE. The CDR3 protein is CASSGQGWYGYTF. The CDR3 DNA is TGTGCCAGCAGCGGACAGGGCTGGTATGGCTACACCTTC.

The V and J genes are TRBV5-6 and TRBJ1-6, with D possibly matching TRBD1 (5 bases). Germline-derived CDR1 and CDR2 are SGHDT and YYEEEE. V lost 7 bases to trimming and J lost 5 bases, with 10 bases between them. The CDR3 loop spans 13 amino acids. The CDR3 reads CASQGSHNSPLHF. The CDR3 nucleotides read TGTGCCAGCCAGGGATCCCATAATTCACCCCTCCACTTT.

The rearrangement joins TRBV28 to TRBJ1-1, with 10 bases that match TRBD1. CDR1 and CDR2 (germline): MDHEN, SYDVKM. This CDR3 contains 13 residues. The trim removed 3 bases at V and 10 bases at J, leaving 5 bases unmatched. This CDR3 is CASSFRQGAVAFF. DNA for the CDR3: TGTGCCAGCAGTTTCCGACAGGGGGCAGTAGCTTTCTTT.